This TCR beta chain originates from a study of blood T cell repertoires in COVID-19. Overall study context: Sites across the United States, Italy and Spain contributed samples from acute and convalescent COVID-19. T cells, B-cell-depleted T cells, or PBMCs provided the cDNA or gDNA that served as material.

Under the authors' procedure: How many nucleated cells were present was estimated from reference gene primer amplification. The repertoire was sequenced with immunoSEQ multiplex PCR; TCRdb's copy has only in-frame clones and lacks some. V and J calls and clone size are those listed in that table; D and trimming were worked out from the DNA. The data hold some 240,000 clones, with around nine tenths observed a single time. CDR3 length: 14 amino acids. V shed 5 bases and J 7 bases; nucleotides not matched to a gene: 0. Germline V gives CDR1 LGHDT, CDR2 YNNKEL (reference sequence). The origin of this receptor is a man in his 60s with COVID-19, enrolled during active disease. The chain links TRBV3-1 (or the pseudogene TRBV3-2) to TRBJ2-1; the match to TRBD2 covers 15 bases. Sequencing input: peripheral blood. The chain's CDR3 is CASSGLAGGNEQFF. CDR3 sequence (DNA): TGTGCCAGCAGCGGACTAGCGGGAGGGAATGAGCAGTTCTTC.